This T cell receptor (beta chain) was documented in a study of T cell repertoires in cytomegalovirus infection. As for the study in general: Alongside well-studied HLA-B-restricted CMV epitopes, recently identified HLA-C-restricted CMV epitopes were also used. Study observations and caveats: Summed frequency of shared TCR beta families picked out CMV carriers who also had the relevant HLA.

MiXCR was run by TCRdb on the reads, yielding one entry per CDR3 protein. The profile shows 900,000 to 950,000 distinct CDR3 sequences, roughly 30% of them singletons. CDR1 is LGHNT, CDR2 FRNRAP, per germline. The CDR3 consists of 20 residues. V was cut by 2 bases and J by 0 bases, with 23 bases left in between. This clonotype was detected only a few times. The antigen remains unidentified. The clonotype originates from a human donor in good health (CMV status not recorded). Some clones in this sample may be carry-over from other donors' samples. This chain connects TRBV12-5 to TRBJ2-1, with D tentatively TRBD2 (6 bases). The source was cultured CD8+ T cells from PBMCs, collected from culture after CMV antigen stimulation. The CDR3 here is CASGLPHRIQVGSSYNEQFF. For the CDR3, the DNA is TGTGCTAGTGGTTTGCCCCATCGGATACAAGTCGGGAGCTCCTACAATGAGCAGTTCTTC.